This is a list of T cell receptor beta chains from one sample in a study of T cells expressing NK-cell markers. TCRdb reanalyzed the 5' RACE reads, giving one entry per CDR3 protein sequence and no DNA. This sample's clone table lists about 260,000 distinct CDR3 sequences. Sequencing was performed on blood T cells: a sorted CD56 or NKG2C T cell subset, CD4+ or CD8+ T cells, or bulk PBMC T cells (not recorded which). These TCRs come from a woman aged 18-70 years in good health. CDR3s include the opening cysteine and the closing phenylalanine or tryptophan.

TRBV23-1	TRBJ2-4	CASRGVPNIQYF
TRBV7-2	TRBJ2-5	CASSLQGVETQYF
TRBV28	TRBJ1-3	CASSLFGVSGNTIYF
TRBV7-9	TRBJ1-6	CAIEEWGGLYNSPLHF
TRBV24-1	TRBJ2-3	CATSDSYFPSADTQYF
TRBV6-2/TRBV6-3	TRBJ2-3	CASSYGGVSGTDTQYF
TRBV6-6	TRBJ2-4	CATLAIAKNIQYF
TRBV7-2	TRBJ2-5	CASSLAGGPETQYF
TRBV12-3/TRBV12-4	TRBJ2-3	CASSPRVARDLHTQYF
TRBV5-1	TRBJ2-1	CASSLVAASDNEQFF
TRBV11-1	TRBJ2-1	CASGRPGLVEVEQFF
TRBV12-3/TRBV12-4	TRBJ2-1	CASSFWTSGAIF
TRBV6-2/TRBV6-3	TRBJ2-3	CASRRTGVGTDTQYF
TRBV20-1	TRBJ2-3	CSARSSILGTDTQYF
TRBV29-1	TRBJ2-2	CSSWERGGELFF